These T cell receptor beta chains were read from a single sample in a study of T cell responses to AZD1222 COVID-19 vaccine. Repertoires were generated with immunoSEQ multiplex PCR, while TCRdb's copy carries only in-frame clones and drops some. The sample contains about 21,000 clones, 82% of which appear only once. Here the sequenced sample was peripheral blood, taken on day 0 of AZD1222 vaccination. These receptors originate from an adult in good health. Each CDR3 is given with its conserved first and last residue. The order of the fields is V gene, CDR3 length, D gene, clone size, J gene, CDR3 protein, CDR3 DNA. A D gene is named only where the DNA matches it firmly. Clone size, where shown, is once, few, many, or a class for clones that have expanded.

V: TRBV11-3
length: 13
D: -
size: -
J: TRBJ1-1
CDR3: CASSLDEDTEAFF
DNA: TGTGCCAGCAGCTTAGATGAGGATACTGAAGCTTTCTTT

V: TRBV2
length: 12
D: -
size: -
J: TRBJ2-7
CDR3: CASHGGFFEQYF
DNA: TGTGCCAGTCACGGGGGATTTTTCGAGCAGTACTTC

V: TRBV4-1
length: 15
D: -
size: -
J: TRBJ1-5
CDR3: CASSLQWENNQPQHF
DNA: TGCGCCAGCAGTCTACAGTGGGAAAACAATCAGCCCCAGCATTTT

V: TRBV7-9
length: 14
D: -
size: -
J: TRBJ1-5
CDR3: CASSFDGLYQPQHF
DNA: TGTGCCAGCAGCTTCGACGGTCTTTATCAGCCCCAGCATTTT

V: TRBV9
length: 15
D: -
size: -
J: TRBJ2-1
CDR3: CASALGASSYNEQFF
DNA: TGTGCCAGCGCTCTCGGGGCCAGCTCCTACAATGAGCAGTTCTTC

V: TRBV28
length: 14
D: -
size: -
J: TRBJ1-1
CDR3: CASSLSGGRTEAFF
DNA: TGTGCCAGCAGTTTATCCGGGGGAAGGACTGAAGCTTTCTTT

V: TRBV5-6
length: 13
D: TRBD1
size: -
J: TRBJ2-7
CDR3: CASSFGQGGEQYF
DNA: TGTGCCAGCAGCTTTGGACAGGGAGGAGAGCAGTACTTC

V: TRBV30
length: 13
D: TRBD1
size: few
J: TRBJ1-2
CDR3: CAWSAGGADGYTF
DNA: TGTGCCTGGAGCGCAGGGGGCGCGGATGGCTACACCTTC

V: TRBV30
length: 14
D: -
size: -
J: TRBJ2-7
CDR3: CAWSVQGSSYEQYF
DNA: TGTGCCTGGAGTGTACAGGGAAGCTCCTACGAGCAGTACTTC

V: TRBV4-3
length: 15
D: TRBD2
size: -
J: TRBJ2-5
CDR3: CASSQDLAGEETQYF
DNA: TGCGCCAGCAGCCAAGATCTAGCGGGAGAGGAGACCCAGTACTTC

V: TRBV5-1
length: 14
D: TRBD1
size: -
J: TRBJ2-1
CDR3: CASSSDRNNNEQFF
DNA: TGCGCCAGCAGCTCGGACAGGAATAACAATGAGCAGTTCTTC

V: TRBV7-9
length: 12
D: -
size: -
J: TRBJ2-7
CDR3: CASSSTLGEQYF
DNA: TGTGCCAGCAGCTCCACCTTGGGCGAGCAGTACTTC

V: TRBV3-1/TRBV3-2
length: 14
D: TRBD1
size: -
J: TRBJ1-2
CDR3: CASSQGGQGDGYTF
DNA: TGTGCCAGCAGCCAAGGAGGACAGGGCGATGGCTACACCTTC

V: TRBV30
length: 12
D: -
size: -
J: TRBJ2-5
CDR3: CAWSVLQETQYF
DNA: TGTGCCTGGAGTGTATTACAAGAGACCCAGTACTTC

V: TRBV11-2
length: 15
D: -
size: -
J: TRBJ2-3
CDR3: CASSLEGGFTDTQYF
DNA: TGTGCCAGCAGCTTAGAGGGAGGCTTCACAGATACGCAGTATTTT

V: TRBV5-1
length: 14
D: TRBD1
size: once
J: TRBJ2-7
CDR3: CASSLLGDRNEQYF
DNA: TGCGCCAGCAGTTTGTTGGGGGACAGGAACGAGCAGTACTTC

V: TRBV5-5
length: 19
D: -
size: once
J: TRBJ1-2
CDR3: CASSFTDSFGQGEMNGYTF
DNA: TGTGCCAGCAGCTTTACTGACTCCTTTGGGCAGGGTGAAATGAATGGCTACACCTTC

V: TRBV3-1/TRBV3-2
length: 14
D: -
size: -
J: TRBJ2-5
CDR3: CASSQGRIQETQYF
DNA: TGTGCCAGCAGCCAAGGACGGATCCAAGAGACCCAGTACTTC

V: TRBV5-1
length: 14
D: -
size: -
J: TRBJ1-2
CDR3: CASSLGSSNYGYTF
DNA: TGCGCCAGCAGCTTGGGTAGCAGTAACTATGGCTACACCTTC

V: TRBV30
length: 13
D: -
size: -
J: TRBJ1-2
CDR3: CAWSLGGVYGYTF
DNA: TGTGCCTGGAGCCTCGGGGGGGTTTATGGCTACACCTTC

V: TRBV7-8
length: 17
D: TRBD2
size: -
J: TRBJ2-1
CDR3: CASSEGLAGGPLNEQFF
DNA: TGTGCCAGCAGCGAGGGACTAGCGGGAGGGCCGTTAAATGAGCAGTTCTTC

V: TRBV6-1
length: 17
D: -
size: few
J: TRBJ2-7
CDR3: CASSGPTGAVNPYEQYF
DNA: TGTGCCAGCAGTGGGCCCACGGGGGCCGTAAACCCCTACGAGCAGTACTTC

V: TRBV4-2
length: 14
D: -
size: -
J: TRBJ2-7
CDR3: CASSDGILAYEQYF
DNA: TGTGCCAGCAGCGACGGGATTTTAGCCTACGAGCAGTACTTC

V: TRBV6-6
length: 15
D: -
size: -
J: TRBJ2-7
CDR3: CASSYSPSVDYEQYF
DNA: TGTGCCAGCAGTTATTCCCCTAGTGTGGACTACGAGCAGTACTTC

V: TRBV7-8
length: 13
D: -
size: few
J: TRBJ1-1
CDR3: CASSLDLGTEAFF
DNA: TGTGCCAGCAGTTTGGACCTCGGGACTGAAGCTTTCTTT

V: TRBV7-2
length: 17
D: -
size: -
J: TRBJ2-1
CDR3: CASNRYAEGFSYNEQFF
DNA: TGTGCCAGCAACCGGTACGCGGAGGGGTTCTCCTACAATGAGCAGTTCTTC

V: TRBV19
length: 13
D: -
size: -
J: TRBJ1-1
CDR3: CASSNLVGAEAFF
DNA: TGTGCCAGTAGTAACCTTGTAGGAGCAGAAGCTTTCTTT

V: TRBV18
length: 15
D: TRBD1
size: once
J: TRBJ2-7
CDR3: CASSPLGQGTYEQYF
DNA: TGTGCCAGCTCACCCTTAGGACAGGGAACCTACGAGCAGTACTTC

V: TRBV9
length: 15
D: -
size: few
J: TRBJ2-7
CDR3: CASSVGASPSYEQYF
DNA: TGTGCCAGCAGCGTAGGGGCTAGTCCCTCCTACGAGCAGTACTTC

V: TRBV2
length: 15
D: -
size: -
J: TRBJ1-4
CDR3: CASSEVGSQYEKLFF
DNA: TGTGCCAGCAGTGAAGTAGGGAGCCAGTATGAAAAACTGTTTTTT

V: TRBV21-1
length: 12
D: -
size: -
J: TRBJ2-4
CDR3: CASLGQSRDKFF
DNA: TGTGCCAGCCTGGGACAGTCCCGGGACAAGTTTTTC

V: TRBV11-2
length: 11
D: -
size: -
J: TRBJ2-7
CDR3: CASSRTYEQYF
DNA: TGTGCCAGCAGCCGGACTTACGAGCAGTACTTC

V: TRBV7-9
length: 18
D: -
size: once
J: TRBJ2-1
CDR3: CASSPPGGQESSYNEQFF
DNA: TGTGCCAGCAGCCCCCCGGGAGGACAGGAATCCTCCTACAATGAGCAGTTCTTC

V: TRBV10-1
length: 14
D: -
size: -
J: TRBJ2-1
CDR3: CASSGGAAYNEQFF
DNA: TGCGCCAGCAGTGGGGGGGCAGCCTACAATGAGCAGTTCTTC

V: TRBV6-5
length: 15
D: -
size: few
J: TRBJ2-7
CDR3: CASRKGSPTNYEQYF
DNA: TGTGCCAGCAGGAAAGGGAGTCCGACGAATTACGAGCAGTACTTC

V: TRBV15
length: 13
D: TRBD1
size: -
J: TRBJ1-5
CDR3: CATSQGGHQPQHF
DNA: TGTGCCACCAGCCAGGGGGGGCATCAGCCCCAGCATTTT

V: TRBV6-2/TRBV6-3
length: 15
D: -
size: -
J: TRBJ2-6
CDR3: CASSYRGSGANVLTF
DNA: TGTGCCAGCAGTTACAGGGGGTCCGGGGCCAACGTCCTGACTTTC

V: TRBV7-8
length: 14
D: -
size: -
J: TRBJ1-2
CDR3: CASSLAANNYGYTF
DNA: TGTGCCAGCAGCTTAGCGGCGAACAACTATGGCTACACCTTC

V: TRBV5-1
length: 15
D: -
size: -
J: TRBJ2-7
CDR3: CASSSGQGGAYEQYF
DNA: TGCGCCAGCAGCTCTGGACAAGGGGGGGCCTACGAGCAGTACTTC

V: TRBV15
length: 15
D: TRBD1
size: -
J: TRBJ1-2
CDR3: CATSRARQGSHGYTF
DNA: TGTGCCACCAGCAGAGCCAGACAGGGATCCCATGGCTACACCTTC

V: TRBV5-4
length: 12
D: -
size: once
J: TRBJ2-2
CDR3: CAIPLGTGELFF
DNA: TGTGCCATCCCCTTGGGCACCGGGGAGCTGTTTTTT

V: TRBV4-3
length: 14
D: -
size: -
J: TRBJ2-1
CDR3: CASSQESSSSEQFF
DNA: TGCGCCAGCAGCCAAGAGTCTAGTTCGTCTGAGCAGTTCTTC

V: TRBV3-1/TRBV3-2
length: 13
D: -
size: -
J: TRBJ1-4
CDR3: CASSQGAGEKLFF
DNA: TGTGCCAGCAGCCAGGGGGCGGGTGAAAAACTGTTTTTT